This TCR beta chain was recorded in a study of T cells expressing NK-cell markers. The wider study: Sorted CD3+CD56+NKG2C+, CD3+CD56+NKG2C- and CD3+CD56-NKG2C+ T cells provided the TCR beta repertoires. Among the eight sequenced donors, seven tested HCMV-seropositive and one tested seronegative.

CDR3 length: 17 residues. Germline V gene sequence: CDR1 ENHRY, CDR2 SYGVKD. As the method of synthesis, 5'RACE template switching with UMIs yielded TCR beta cDNA. TCRdb reprocessed the 5' RACE reads and stores each CDR3 protein as one record, lacking DNA. In all, the sample yields roughly 300,000 distinct CDR3 sequences. This TCR came from a woman between 18 and 70 years old in good health. The chain uses TRBV10-3 and TRBJ2-7; checking the TCRdb D call of TRBD2 is not possible without DNA. The sample was blood T cells: a sorted CD56 or NKG2C T cell subset, CD4+ or CD8+ T cells, or bulk PBMC T cells (not recorded which). CDR3 sequence reads: CAISEREATSPFYEQYF.